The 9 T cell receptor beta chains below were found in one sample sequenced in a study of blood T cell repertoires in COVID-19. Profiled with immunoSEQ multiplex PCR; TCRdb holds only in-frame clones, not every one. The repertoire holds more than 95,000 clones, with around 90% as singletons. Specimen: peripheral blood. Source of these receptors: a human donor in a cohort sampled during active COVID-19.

The chain's CDR3 is CASSHLAGEDNEQFF. CDR3 coding DNA: TGTGCCAGCAGTCACCTAGCGGGAGAGGACAATGAGCAGTTCTTC. The chain employs TRBV2 and TRBJ2-1; 10 bases align to TRBD2. Germline values: CDR1 SNHLY, CDR2 FYNNEI. The CDR3 spans 15 residues. Unmatched junction bases numbered 6, after V lost 5 bases and J lost 5 bases. The full variable domain, completed using reference TRBV2 and TRBJ2-1, is EPEVTQTPSHQVTQMGQEVILRCVPISNHLYFYWYRQILGQKVEFLVSFYNNEISEKSEIFDDQFSVERPDGSNFTLKIRSTKLEDSAMYFCASSHLAGEDNEQFFGPGTRLTVL.

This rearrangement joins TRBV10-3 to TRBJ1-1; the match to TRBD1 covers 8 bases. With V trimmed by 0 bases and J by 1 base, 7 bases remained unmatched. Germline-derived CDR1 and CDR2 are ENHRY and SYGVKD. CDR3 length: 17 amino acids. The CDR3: CAISESSAGTGNTEAFF. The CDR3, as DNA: TGTGCCATCAGTGAGTCGAGTGCCGGGACAGGGAACACTGAAGCTTTCTTT.

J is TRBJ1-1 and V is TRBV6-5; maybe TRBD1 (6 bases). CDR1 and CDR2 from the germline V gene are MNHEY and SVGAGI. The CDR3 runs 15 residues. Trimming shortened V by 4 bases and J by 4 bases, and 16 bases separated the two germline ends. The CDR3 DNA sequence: TGTGCCAGCAGTTCCGAATACAGGGCAGCCACTGAAGCTTTCTTT. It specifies CASSSEYRAATEAFF.

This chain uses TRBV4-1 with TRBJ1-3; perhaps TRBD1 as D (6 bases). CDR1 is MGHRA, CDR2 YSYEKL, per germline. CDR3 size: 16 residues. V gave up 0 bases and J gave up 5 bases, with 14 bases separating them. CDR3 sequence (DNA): TGCGCCAGCAGCCAAGAGGGGGCAGTTATTCGAAACACCATATATTTT. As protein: CASSQEGAVIRNTIYF.

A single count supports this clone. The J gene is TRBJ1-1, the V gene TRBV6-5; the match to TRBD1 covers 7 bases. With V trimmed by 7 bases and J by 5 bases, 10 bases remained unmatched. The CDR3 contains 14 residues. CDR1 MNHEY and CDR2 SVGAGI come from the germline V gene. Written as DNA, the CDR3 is TGTGCCAGCAACCCCACCCCAGGGGGTACTGAAGCTTTCTTT. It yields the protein CASNPTPGGTEAFF.

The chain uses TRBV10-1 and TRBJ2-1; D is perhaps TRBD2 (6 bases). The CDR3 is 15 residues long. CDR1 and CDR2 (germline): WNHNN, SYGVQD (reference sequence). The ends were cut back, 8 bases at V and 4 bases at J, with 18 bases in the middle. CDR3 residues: CASGIGGIQYNEQFF. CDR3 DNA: TGCGCCAGCGGCATCGGGGGAATCCAATACAATGAGCAGTTCTTC.

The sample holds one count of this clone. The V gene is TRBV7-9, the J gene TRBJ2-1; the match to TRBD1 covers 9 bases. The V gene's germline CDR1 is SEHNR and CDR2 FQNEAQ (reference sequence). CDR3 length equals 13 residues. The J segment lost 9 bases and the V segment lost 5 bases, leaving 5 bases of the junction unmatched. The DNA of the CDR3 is TGTGCCAGCAGCCATACAGGGGGCGGTGAGCAGTTCTTC. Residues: CASSHTGGGEQFF.

DNA of the CDR3: TGTGCCAGCAGTTCACTGGCTAGCGGGAACTACGAGCAGTACTTC. It encodes CASSSLASGNYEQYF. The genes are TRBV27 and TRBJ2-7, with 9 bases fitting TRBD2. The germline CDR1 and CDR2 sequences are MNHEY and SMNVEV (reference sequence). J was trimmed by 3 bases and V by 4 bases; bases with no gene match: 7. This CDR3 contains 15 residues.

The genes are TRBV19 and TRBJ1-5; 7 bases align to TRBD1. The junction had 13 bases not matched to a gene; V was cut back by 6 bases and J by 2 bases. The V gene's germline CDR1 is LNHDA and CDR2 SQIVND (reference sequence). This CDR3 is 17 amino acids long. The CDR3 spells CASRSPNRGRGNQPQHF. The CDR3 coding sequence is TGTGCCAGTAGATCACCGAACAGGGGTAGGGGCAATCAGCCCCAGCATTTT.